This T cell receptor beta chain was sequenced during a study of blood T cells in healthy people across ages. Study results and limitations: In these data, TCR beta diversity tracked strongly with naive T cell percentage. More naive CD4+ cells and higher diversity were found in long-lived than in aged donors.

For this clonotype: Its specificity is not known.

CDR1 SEHNR and CDR2 FQNEAQ come from the germline V gene (reference sequence). J was trimmed by 3 bases and V by 2 bases; bases with no gene match: 10. The CDR3 runs to 16 residues. Every sample had a minimum of 7 million PBMCs isolated. The authors ran a second PCR of about 6 to 11 cycles using a sample-barcoded 5' primer and a J-beta primer mix. A 12-random-nucleotide template-switch adaptor tagged each cDNA molecule. One entry per CDR3 protein results from TCRdb running MiXCR on the 5' RACE reads. This repertoire shows around 1.5 million distinct CDR3 sequences, 34% found once; its top ten account for around 10%.

This receptor was taken from a woman aged 25 to 45 in good health. V is TRBV7-9 and J is TRBJ2-7, with TRBD1 matching 7 bases. Sequenced: blood. The CDR3 nucleotides are TGTGCCAGCAGCTTACCCGCGACAGGGAAAAACTACGAGCAGTACTTC. Protein: CASSLPATGKNYEQYF.